This is a list of T cell receptor beta chains from one sample in a study of PD-1 blockade in classical Hodgkin lymphoma. Profiling relied on immunoSEQ multiplex PCR, and the TCRdb table lists in-frame clones only, not all of them. This table has some 90,000 clones, around 90% appearing once. Sequences were derived from peripheral blood mononuclear cells (PBMCs), sampled before the second cycle of nivolumab. These receptors all come from a human donor with classical Hodgkin lymphoma. CDR3s include the opening cysteine and the closing phenylalanine or tryptophan. A D gene is named only where the DNA matches it firmly. The size of a clone is reported for some rows only, either as once, few or many, or as a class for expanded clones.

d_gene: -
abundance: -
j_gene: TRBJ1-1
v_gene: TRBV7-9
CDR3nt: TGTGCCAGCAGCTCCCCACAGGCCCACGATGAAGCTTTCTTT
CDR3aa: CASSSPQAHDEAFF

d_gene: -
abundance: -
j_gene: TRBJ1-1
v_gene: TRBV15
CDR3nt: TGTGCCACCAGCAGAGATCTTGGAGGTACTGAAGCTTTCTTT
CDR3aa: CATSRDLGGTEAFF

d_gene: TRBD2
abundance: -
j_gene: TRBJ2-7
v_gene: TRBV27
CDR3nt: TGTGCCAGCAGTTTATCTGGGAGGGCCGCCTACGAGCAGTACTTC
CDR3aa: CASSLSGRAAYEQYF

d_gene: TRBD2
abundance: -
j_gene: TRBJ2-5
v_gene: TRBV2
CDR3nt: TGTGCCAGCAGGGGACTAGCGGGATCGGAGACCCAGTACTTC
CDR3aa: CASRGLAGSETQYF

d_gene: TRBD1
abundance: once
j_gene: TRBJ2-3
v_gene: TRBV5-6
CDR3nt: TGTGCCAGCAGCTGGGGGACAGGAAACACAGATACGCAGTATTTT
CDR3aa: CASSWGTGNTDTQYF

d_gene: TRBD2
abundance: -
j_gene: TRBJ2-3
v_gene: TRBV7-9
CDR3nt: TGTGCCAGCAGCTTAGGTAGTAGCGGGAGGGCCGCAGATACGCAGTATTTT
CDR3aa: CASSLGSSGRAADTQYF

d_gene: TRBD1
abundance: -
j_gene: TRBJ1-1
v_gene: TRBV27
CDR3nt: TGTGCCAGCAGAGGGACAGGGACTGAAGCTTTCTTT
CDR3aa: CASRGTGTEAFF

d_gene: TRBD1
abundance: once
j_gene: TRBJ2-3
v_gene: TRBV10-3
CDR3nt: TGTGCCATCAGTGCGAGACAGGGTTCCACAGATACGCAGTATTTT
CDR3aa: CAISARQGSTDTQYF

d_gene: TRBD1
abundance: -
j_gene: TRBJ1-6
v_gene: TRBV6-5
CDR3nt: TGTGCCAGCAGTTACCAGGGGGGGGTTTCACCCCTCCACTTT
CDR3aa: CASSYQGGVSPLHF

d_gene: TRBD2
abundance: -
j_gene: TRBJ2-3
v_gene: TRBV10-3
CDR3nt: TGTGCCATCAGTGAGTGGGGCGGGAGGGCCTCAGGCGGCGATACGCAGTATTTT
CDR3aa: CAISEWGGRASGGDTQYF

d_gene: -
abundance: -
j_gene: TRBJ2-7
v_gene: TRBV9
CDR3nt: TGTGCCAGCAGCGTAGGGGCCGTGGACTACGAGCAGTACTTC
CDR3aa: CASSVGAVDYEQYF

d_gene: -
abundance: -
j_gene: TRBJ1-2
v_gene: TRBV29-1
CDR3nt: TGCAGCGTTGGGGAGGGAAGGGACTATGGCTACACCTTC
CDR3aa: CSVGEGRDYGYTF

d_gene: TRBD2
abundance: -
j_gene: TRBJ2-7
v_gene: TRBV14
CDR3nt: TGTGCCAGCAGCCAACCCCCCGGGAGGGGAAGAATGGCGTACGAGCAGTACTTC
CDR3aa: CASSQPPGRGRMAYEQYF

d_gene: -
abundance: -
j_gene: TRBJ2-5
v_gene: TRBV5-5
CDR3nt: TGTGCCAGCAGCTCCGCTGGGAAGCCTGGCGGGACCCAGTACTTC
CDR3aa: CASSSAGKPGGTQYF

d_gene: TRBD1
abundance: -
j_gene: TRBJ1-2
v_gene: TRBV29-1
CDR3nt: TGCAGCGTTGAGGCTAAGCGGACAGGGTCTAACTATGGCTACACCTTC
CDR3aa: CSVEAKRTGSNYGYTF

d_gene: -
abundance: -
j_gene: TRBJ2-3
v_gene: TRBV9
CDR3nt: TGTGCCAGCAGCCCAGTTCGGGGTGGGCGGAGCACAGATACGCAGTATTTT
CDR3aa: CASSPVRGGRSTDTQYF

d_gene: -
abundance: -
j_gene: TRBJ1-1
v_gene: TRBV28
CDR3nt: TGTGCCAGCAGTGTTACAATGAACACTGAAGCTTTCTTT
CDR3aa: CASSVTMNTEAFF

d_gene: TRBD1
abundance: -
j_gene: TRBJ1-4
v_gene: TRBV7-9
CDR3nt: TGTGCCAGCAGCTTCACACAGGGGGCTCGAGAAAAACTGTTTTTT
CDR3aa: CASSFTQGAREKLFF

d_gene: -
abundance: -
j_gene: TRBJ2-3
v_gene: TRBV19
CDR3nt: TGTGCCAGTAGTATAGACCGCACAGATACGCAGTATTTT
CDR3aa: CASSIDRTDTQYF

d_gene: -
abundance: -
j_gene: TRBJ2-1
v_gene: TRBV7-2
CDR3nt: TGTGCCAGCAGCCGCGAGTTTGAGCAGTTCTTC
CDR3aa: CASSREFEQFF

d_gene: TRBD1
abundance: once
j_gene: TRBJ1-1
v_gene: TRBV6-5
CDR3nt: TGTGCCAGCAGTTACGGGACAGGGGCCAACACTGAAGCTTTCTTT
CDR3aa: CASSYGTGANTEAFF

d_gene: -
abundance: -
j_gene: TRBJ2-7
v_gene: TRBV6-1
CDR3nt: TGTGCCACGGGATCCGGGAGATCCGAGCAGTACTTC
CDR3aa: CATGSGRSEQYF

d_gene: TRBD2
abundance: once
j_gene: TRBJ2-7
v_gene: TRBV11-2
CDR3nt: TGTGCCAGCAGCTTAGATAGACTAGCGCATTACGAGCAGTACTTC
CDR3aa: CASSLDRLAHYEQYF

d_gene: -
abundance: -
j_gene: TRBJ2-7
v_gene: TRBV7-3
CDR3nt: TGTGCCAGCAGCTCGGTAACAGGAGACGAGCAGTACTTC
CDR3aa: CASSSVTGDEQYF

d_gene: -
abundance: -
j_gene: TRBJ1-2
v_gene: TRBV15
CDR3nt: TGTGCCACCAGCGAGGGGATTGGGGGCGGCTACACCTTC
CDR3aa: CATSEGIGGGYTF

d_gene: TRBD1
abundance: -
j_gene: TRBJ1-1
v_gene: TRBV10-3
CDR3nt: TGTGCCATCACTCGACAGGGAGACCCGACTGAAGCTTTCTTT
CDR3aa: CAITRQGDPTEAFF

d_gene: TRBD1
abundance: -
j_gene: TRBJ2-1
v_gene: TRBV27
CDR3nt: TGTGCCAGCAGTTTATTTGACGGACAGGGTAGCTATGAGCAGTTCTTC
CDR3aa: CASSLFDGQGSYEQFF

d_gene: -
abundance: -
j_gene: TRBJ2-7
v_gene: TRBV30
CDR3nt: TGTGCCTGGAGTGGGCCCGGGACTCAGTACGAGCAGTACTTC
CDR3aa: CAWSGPGTQYEQYF

d_gene: TRBD1
abundance: -
j_gene: TRBJ1-2
v_gene: TRBV28
CDR3nt: TGTGCCAGCAGCCTAGCGACAGGGCCCTATGGCTACACCTTC
CDR3aa: CASSLATGPYGYTF

d_gene: TRBD1
abundance: -
j_gene: TRBJ2-7
v_gene: TRBV7-9
CDR3nt: TGTGCCAGCTCAGCTTACCATGGGTGGACAGGCTCGAGCGACGAGCAGTACTTC
CDR3aa: CASSAYHGWTGSSDEQYF

d_gene: -
abundance: -
j_gene: TRBJ1-1
v_gene: TRBV19
CDR3nt: TGTGCCAGTAGTATAGGGGCTGGGAACACTGAAGCTTTCTTT
CDR3aa: CASSIGAGNTEAFF

d_gene: TRBD1
abundance: -
j_gene: TRBJ2-2
v_gene: TRBV7-6
CDR3nt: TGTGCCAGCAGCTTAGCGGGACAGGGCGTCGGGGAGCTGTTTTTT
CDR3aa: CASSLAGQGVGELFF

d_gene: -
abundance: -
j_gene: TRBJ2-2
v_gene: TRBV19
CDR3nt: TGTGCCAGTAGCGGGACAAACACCGGGGAGCTGTTTTTT
CDR3aa: CASSGTNTGELFF

d_gene: TRBD1
abundance: -
j_gene: TRBJ1-5
v_gene: TRBV28
CDR3nt: TGTGCCAGCAGTCGGACAGGGCGGGAAAATCAGCCCCAGCATTTT
CDR3aa: CASSRTGRENQPQHF

d_gene: TRBD2
abundance: few
j_gene: TRBJ2-1
v_gene: TRBV11-3
CDR3nt: TGTGCCAGCAGCTATATAACCCTTTCGTCGGGAGGTACCTACAATGAGCAGTTCTTC
CDR3aa: CASSYITLSSGGTYNEQFF

d_gene: -
abundance: once
j_gene: TRBJ2-5
v_gene: TRBV21-1
CDR3nt: TGTGCCAGCACCTCCGACGAGTACCAAGAGACCCAGTACTTC
CDR3aa: CASTSDEYQETQYF

d_gene: -
abundance: once
j_gene: TRBJ2-7
v_gene: TRBV5-4
CDR3nt: TGTGCCAGCAGCTTGGCCTCGGGAGCGTTGGAGCAGTACTTC
CDR3aa: CASSLASGALEQYF

d_gene: -
abundance: -
j_gene: TRBJ1-2
v_gene: TRBV28
CDR3nt: TGTGCCAGCAATATCCTCCCCGGCTATGGCTACACCTTC
CDR3aa: CASNILPGYGYTF

d_gene: -
abundance: -
j_gene: TRBJ2-1
v_gene: TRBV6-1
CDR3nt: TGTGCCAGCAGTGCCTTTGGTAAAGAGCAGTTCTTC
CDR3aa: CASSAFGKEQFF

d_gene: TRBD1
abundance: -
j_gene: TRBJ1-2
v_gene: TRBV9
CDR3nt: TGTGCCAGCAGCTTGACAGGGATCTATGGCTACACCTTC
CDR3aa: CASSLTGIYGYTF

d_gene: TRBD1
abundance: -
j_gene: TRBJ2-7
v_gene: TRBV10-3
CDR3nt: TGTGCCTCTCACAGGGGGGCCGCCTCCTACGAGCAGTACTTC
CDR3aa: CASHRGAASYEQYF

d_gene: -
abundance: -
j_gene: TRBJ2-1
v_gene: TRBV6-5
CDR3nt: TGTGCCAGCAGTTATTTTAATGAGCAGTTCTTC
CDR3aa: CASSYFNEQFF

d_gene: -
abundance: -
j_gene: TRBJ1-3
v_gene: TRBV27
CDR3nt: TGTGCCAGCAGTGCCCTCTCTGGAAACACCATATATTTT
CDR3aa: CASSALSGNTIYF

d_gene: -
abundance: -
j_gene: TRBJ1-2
v_gene: TRBV7-3
CDR3nt: TGTGCCAGCAGCCCTGCGGGGGGAATGTCGGGAGGCTACACCTTC
CDR3aa: CASSPAGGMSGGYTF

d_gene: -
abundance: -
j_gene: TRBJ2-7
v_gene: TRBV2
CDR3nt: TGTGCCAGCAGCAGGACTACCGGGTCCTACGAGCAGTACTTC
CDR3aa: CASSRTTGSYEQYF

d_gene: -
abundance: -
j_gene: TRBJ1-1
v_gene: TRBV4-1
CDR3nt: TGCGCCAGCAGCCCGCTAGGGTATCCTGAAGCTTTCTTT
CDR3aa: CASSPLGYPEAFF

d_gene: -
abundance: -
j_gene: TRBJ1-4
v_gene: TRBV14
CDR3nt: TGTGCCAGCAGCCAAGAGGGAGCAACTAATGAAAAACTGTTTTTT
CDR3aa: CASSQEGATNEKLFF

d_gene: -
abundance: -
j_gene: TRBJ1-2
v_gene: TRBV28
CDR3nt: TGTGCCAGCAGTTTGTCAATGCGGGGGGCTGATGGCTACACCTTC
CDR3aa: CASSLSMRGADGYTF